This entry concerns a single T cell receptor beta chain. TCRdb re-called the 5' RACE reads through MiXCR, storing one row per CDR3 protein. The sample shows tens of thousands of distinct CDR3 sequences, approximately 10% of them seen only once. CDR1 is SQVTM, CDR2 ANQGSEA, per germline. The V end was cut by 4 bases, the J end by 7 bases, with 13 bases between. The CDR3 is made up of 12 amino acids. This record belongs to a study of early T cells in non-severe SARS-CoV-2 infection. The J gene is TRBJ1-2, the V gene TRBV29-1; tentative D call: TRBD1 (5 bases). The sequence was obtained from an adult who was a healthcare worker with PCR-confirmed SARS-CoV-2 infection or an uninfected control (not recorded which). The sequenced sample was whole blood, obtained at baseline. As DNA, the CDR3 is TGCAGCGTTGCATGGGGGTCGCGTGGCTACACCTTC. Protein sequence: CSVAWGSRGYTF.